This T cell receptor (beta chain) was found in a study of CD8 T cells in ankylosing spondylitis. TCRdb passed the 5' RACE reads through MiXCR, listing each CDR3 protein once. The sample includes about 42,000 distinct CDR3 sequences, 2.5% to 3% of them seen just once. CDR3 length: 14 residues. The ends lost 3 bases at V and 4 bases at J; junction bases unmatched: 1. CDR1 and CDR2 from the germline V gene are SGDLS and YYNGEE. This clonotype was seen at least ten times. The rearrangement links TRBV9 to TRBJ2-2; 9 nucleotides match TRBD1. The TCR was taken from a male donor with ankylosing spondylitis or in good health (not recorded which). The sequenced sample consisted of blood, either unsorted or a sorted T cell fraction (not recorded which). The CDR3 spells CASSATGGTGELFF. The CDR3 DNA reads as TGTGCCAGCAGCGCGACAGGGGGCACCGGGGAGCTGTTTTTT. Looking up the rest from reference TRBV9 and TRBJ2-2 gives the full variable domain: DSGVTQTPKHLITATGQRVTLRCSPRSGDLSVYWYQQSLDQGLQFLIQYYNGEERAKGNILERFSAQQFPDLHSELNLSSLELGDSALYFCASSATGGTGELFFGEGSRLTVL.